This TCR beta chain was recorded in a study of TIL therapy for anti-PD-1-resistant metastatic lung cancer. Only a few counts were recorded for this clone. The time point: pre-treatment sample, taken before nivolumab and TIL therapy. The libraries were made with immunoSEQ v3. Survey-level samples got 2 million or so read pairs; deep-level samples got about 5-6 million. Generated by immunoSEQ multiplex PCR, the TCRdb table keeps only in-frame clones and is missing some. This table holds roughly 46,000 clones, 80% to 90% found once. Germline V lookup: CDR1 SNHLY, CDR2 FYNNEI. V gave up 4 bases and J gave up 1 base, with 7 bases separating them. This CDR3 comprises 13 residues.

The sequences come from blood, collected at baseline. The TCR comes from a person aged 25-85 years with non-small cell lung cancer. V usage is TRBV2 and J usage is TRBJ2-5, with no clear D. CDR3 in amino acids: CASSGPFQETQYF. CDR3 sequence (DNA): TGTGCCAGCAGTGGGCCATTCCAAGAGACCCAGTACTTC.